The 17 T cell receptor beta chains presented below share a single source sample, sequenced in a study of spatial heterogeneity in lung cancer. Time point of the sample: sample taken at primary tumor resection. Whole RNA was taken from tumor, nontumor lung or frozen PBMC; it was then sequenced unsorted. TCRdb recomputed calls from the 5' RACE reads with MiXCR, one row per CDR3 protein. The sample lists tens of thousands of distinct CDR3 sequences, under 8% seen once, with 14% in the top ten. This specimen consisted of PBMCs, obtained at surgery. The receptors here all came from a male donor with early-stage non-small cell lung cancer.

This clonotype was counted many times. The chain uses TRBV28 and TRBJ2-4; D possibly corresponds to TRBD1 (5 bases). V lost 6 bases and J lost 0, with 18 bases in between. The CDR3 runs 17 residues. CDR1 is MDHEN and CDR2 is SYDVKM in the germline V gene. CDR3 loop: CASRGNTGRLAKNIQYF. CDR3 sequence (DNA): TGTGCCAGCAGGGGAAACACAGGAAGACTAGCCAAAAACATTCAGTACTTC.

This clonotype was found many times. The CDR3 loop is CASSPADRDNQPQHF. The DNA for the CDR3 is TGTGCCAGCTCACCGGCAGACAGGGACAATCAGCCCCAGCATTTT. The J gene is TRBJ1-5, the V gene TRBV18, with 7 bases matching TRBD1. V was clipped by 3 bases and J by 3 bases; unmatched bases: 5. The CDR3 is 15 amino acids. The germline V gene encodes CDR1 KGHSH and CDR2 LQKENI.

The rearrangement links TRBV12-3 or TRBV12-4 to TRBJ1-1; weak D call: TRBD1 (5 bases). The CDR3 runs to 15 residues. The V and J ends lost 6 bases and 0 bases respectively, with 14 bases between them. The CDR3 reads CASSPRRGLNTEAFF. In DNA, the CDR3 is TGTGCCAGCAGCCCGCGGCGGGGGTTGAACACTGAAGCTTTCTTT.

This clonotype was seen ten or more times. This rearrangement joins TRBV2 to TRBJ2-7; D not certain. The CDR3 has 14 amino acids. Germline CDR1 is SNHLY and CDR2 is FYNNEI. V was shortened by 3 bases and J by 0 bases, with 9 bases between the two germline ends. This chain's CDR3 is CASSESSPSYEQYF. The CDR3 coding sequence is TGTGCCAGCAGTGAGAGCTCCCCCTCCTACGAGCAGTACTTC. Together with reference TRBV2 and TRBJ2-7, the CDR3 gives the full variable domain: EPEVTQTPSHQVTQMGQEVILRCVPISNHLYFYWYRQILGQKVEFLVSFYNNEISEKSEIFDDQFSVERPDGSNFTLKIRSTKLEDSAMYFCASSESSPSYEQYFGPGTRLTVT.

The V and J genes are TRBV6-5 and TRBJ2-1; 8 nucleotides align to TRBD2. This CDR3 comprises 15 residues. Germline CDR1 MNHEY, CDR2 SVGAGI. V shed 5 bases, J shed 6 bases, and the junction held 9 bases outside the gene matches. The CDR3 protein is CASSPRRLASNEQFF. The CDR3 DNA follows: TGTGCCAGCAGTCCCCGACGACTAGCGAGCAATGAGCAGTTCTTC.

This clonotype was counted at least ten times. J is TRBJ1-1 and V is TRBV7-2; 9 bases align to TRBD1. The CDR3 has 18 amino acids. Germline V gene sequence: CDR1 SGHTA, CDR2 FQGNSA. After removal of 4 bases from V and 0 bases from J, the junction contained 12 bases not matched to a gene. DNA of the CDR3: TGTGCCAGCAGCTCGCCATCCGGGACAGGGCGTATGAACACTGAAGCTTTCTTT. Its protein product is CASSSPSGTGRMNTEAFF.

The sample holds a few counts of this clonotype. The genes are TRBV6-1 and TRBJ1-2; D is ambiguous. This CDR3 has 15 residues. Germline CDR1 and CDR2: MNHNS and SASEGT. The V end lost 4 bases, the J end lost 3 bases, and 15 bases lay between the germline ends. The CDR3 DNA reads as TGTGCCAGCAGTGCAACGTTGTTCAGCGACTATGGCTACACCTTC. Translated: CASSATLFSDYGYTF.

The CDR3 DNA reads as TGCAGTGCTAGCCGACTAGCGGGAGGGGGAAACAATGAGCAGTTCTTC. Protein product: CSASRLAGGGNNEQFF. The chain has TRBV20-1 and TRBJ2-1; 14 positions match TRBD2. The CDR3 consists of 16 residues. Germline values: CDR1 DFQATT, CDR2 SNEGSKA (reference sequence). Trimming took 3 bases from V and 5 from J; bases not matched to a gene: 6.

The chain joins TRBV21-1 to TRBJ2-7; TRBD2, the D gene given by the table, was not confirmed from the DNA. TRBV21-1 is an annotated pseudogene. The CDR3 consists of 16 residues. The CDR3: CASSLESSGIYYEQYF. Written as DNA, the CDR3 is TGTGCCAGCAGCCTCGAGAGTAGCGGAATTTACTACGAGCAGTACTTC.

As DNA, the CDR3 is TGTGCCAGCAGCCCTAAATTCAATCAGGGTTACAATGAGCAGTTCTTC. It translates to CASSPKFNQGYNEQFF. V is TRBV11-2 and J is TRBJ2-1; D is possibly TRBD1 (5 bases). The V and J ends lost 5 bases and 4 bases respectively, with 18 bases between them. Germline CDR1 SGHAT, CDR2 FQNNGV. This CDR3 is 16 amino acids long.

This clonotype has ten or more counts. The chain combines TRBV27 with TRBJ2-3; D is unclear. This CDR3 region has 15 residues. The V gene lost 5 bases and the J gene lost 2 bases, with 14 bases spanning the gap. Per the germline V gene, CDR1 is MNHEY and CDR2 is SMNVEV (reference sequence). The DNA of the CDR3 is TGTGCCAGCAGTCCCTACTACGAGAACACAGATACGCAGTATTTT. Protein sequence: CASSPYYENTDTQYF.

In this sample, this clonotype is medium-sized (0.01 to 0.1%). This rearrangement joins TRBV20-1 to TRBJ2-7, with 9 bases matching TRBD2. Germline V gene sequence: CDR1 DFQATT, CDR2 SNEGSKA (reference sequence). J was trimmed by 0 bases and V by 6 bases; bases with no gene match: 12. The CDR3 is 16 amino acids. CDR3 region: CSAFASASGTSYEQYF. The CDR3 nucleotides read TGCAGTGCCTTCGCATCGGCTAGCGGGACCTCCTACGAGCAGTACTTC.

The sample holds a few counts of this clonotype. The chain recombines TRBV6-5 with TRBJ1-3; TRBD1 might be the D (6 bases). Per germline, CDR1 MNHEY and CDR2 SVGAGI. The CDR3 runs to 15 residues. Trimming removed 5 bases from V and 2 bases from J, with 13 bases in between. For the CDR3, the DNA is TGTGCCAGCAGTCTCTCGACAGGAACTGGAAACACCATATATTTT. Protein sequence: CASSLSTGTGNTIYF.

Many counts were recorded for this clonotype. This chain joins TRBV27 and TRBJ2-2; no clear D gene. The V and J ends lost 6 bases and 8 bases respectively, with 16 bases between them. This CDR3 has 14 amino acids. The germline V gene encodes CDR1 MNHEY and CDR2 SMNVEV (reference sequence). The CDR3: CASSKTYSRGELFF. The CDR3 DNA is TGTGCCAGCAGCAAAACCTATTCAAGGGGGGAGCTGTTTTTT.

This clonotype was observed many times. The chain links TRBV5-6 to TRBJ1-5, with D possibly TRBD1 on 6 matching bases. Deletions cut 4 bases from V and 1 base from J, with 9 bases between. Germline lookup yields CDR1 SGHDT and CDR2 YYEEEE. The CDR3 sequence is 14 residues long. For the CDR3, the DNA is TGTGCCAGCAGCCTGGGGGGCAGCAATCAGCCCCAGCATTTT. Translation gives CASSLGGSNQPQHF.

The sample holds many counts of this clonotype. V and J are TRBV6-6 and TRBJ1-1, with D perhaps TRBD1 (5 bases). CDR1 MNHNY and CDR2 SVGAGI come from the germline V gene (reference sequence). CDR3 length equals 14 residues. Trimming removed 6 bases from V and 4 bases from J, with 15 bases in between. CDR3 in DNA: TGTGCCAGCAGCTTCCCAAGGGACGTCACTGAAGCTTTCTTT. It yields the protein CASSFPRDVTEAFF.

This clonotype was seen at least ten times. This sequence joins TRBV12-3 or TRBV12-4 and TRBJ1-3; maybe TRBD1 (6 bases). V gave up 1 base and J gave up 4 bases, with 11 bases separating them. This CDR3 is 15 amino acids long. The CDR3 loop is CASSLGAGVGNTIYF. In DNA, the CDR3 is TGTGCCAGCAGTTTAGGGGCAGGGGTCGGAAACACCATATATTTT.